Listed here is a single T cell receptor (beta chain). In the authors' workflow: It was from reference gene primer amplification that nucleated cell counts were estimated. Sequenced by immunoSEQ multiplex PCR; TCRdb stores in-frame clones only, minus some. That table gives V, J and clone size, and the DNA gave D and trimming. The data contain about 160,000 clones, 82% of them singletons. The sample is drawn from a study of blood T cell repertoires in COVID-19. Study details: Samples taken during acute and convalescent COVID-19 were collected in the United States, Italy and Spain. T cells, B-cell-depleted T cells, or PBMCs provided the cDNA or gDNA that served as material.

Trimming removed 6 bases from V and 3 bases from J; junction bases left unmatched: 8. There are 17 residues in the CDR3. Germline lookup yields CDR1 SGHTA and CDR2 FQGTGA. This chain uses TRBV7-3 with TRBJ2-2, with 12 bases matching TRBD2. The receptor comes from a woman of 80 years or more with active or convalescent COVID-19. Sample: peripheral blood. CDR3: CASRKRTSGTYTGELFF. DNA of the CDR3: TGTGCCAGCAGGAAAAGGACTAGCGGGACCTACACCGGGGAGCTGTTTTTT.